A selection of T cell receptor beta chains follows, all from one sample in a study of blood T cells in healthy people across ages. TCRdb reanalysed the 5' RACE reads using MiXCR and keeps one entry per CDR3 protein. The sample includes roughly 680,000 distinct CDR3 sequences, about 50% seen only once; the top ten take 13%. The specimen was blood. All receptors derive from a woman of 80 years or more in good health. The CDR3 runs from the conserved cysteine through the conserved F or W. The order of the fields is CDR3 length, V gene, D gene, clone size, J gene, CDR3 protein, CDR3 DNA. A D gene is named only where the DNA matches it firmly. The size entry is marked missing in some rows and otherwise reads once, few, many or a size class.

len: 16; v_gene: TRBV20-1; d_gene: NA; abundance: NA; j_gene: TRBJ2-5; CDR3aa: CSAEGGRSTAEETQYF; CDR3nt: TGCAGTGCCGAGGGGGGGCGGTCAACGGCCGAGGAGACCCAGTACTTC
len: 13; v_gene: TRBV3-1; d_gene: NA; abundance: NA; j_gene: TRBJ2-5; CDR3aa: CASSPRRRETQYF; CDR3nt: TGTGCCAGCAGCCCTCGTCGCAGAGAGACCCAGTACTTC
len: 12; v_gene: TRBV29-1; d_gene: TRBD2; abundance: many; j_gene: TRBJ2-1; CDR3aa: CSGSGGYNEQFF; CDR3nt: TGCAGCGGAAGCGGGGGGTACAATGAGCAGTTCTTC
len: 13; v_gene: TRBV7-8; d_gene: NA; abundance: many; j_gene: TRBJ2-5; CDR3aa: CASSLGVVKTQYF; CDR3nt: TGTGCCAGCAGCCTAGGTGTTGTGAAGACCCAGTACTTC
len: 16; v_gene: TRBV11-2; d_gene: TRBD1; abundance: NA; j_gene: TRBJ2-3; CDR3aa: CAGSLGTGTSTDTQYF; CDR3nt: TGTGCCGGCAGCTTAGGGACAGGGACTAGCACAGATACGCAGTATTTT
len: 13; v_gene: TRBV12-3/TRBV12-4; d_gene: NA; abundance: NA; j_gene: TRBJ2-2; CDR3aa: CASSFHGPGELFF; CDR3nt: TGTGCCAGCAGTTTTCACGGGCCCGGGGAGCTGTTTTTT
len: 19; v_gene: TRBV4-1; d_gene: TRBD1; abundance: NA; j_gene: TRBJ2-6; CDR3aa: CASSPTRDRVSSGANVLTF; CDR3nt: TGCGCCAGCAGCCCAACCCGGGACAGGGTATCTTCTGGGGCCAACGTCCTGACTTTC
len: 13; v_gene: TRBV7-3; d_gene: NA; abundance: NA; j_gene: TRBJ2-7; CDR3aa: CASSIPPLGAQYF; CDR3nt: TGTGCCAGCAGCATACCGCCTCTAGGAGCGCAGTACTTC
len: 14; v_gene: TRBV7-2; d_gene: NA; abundance: few; j_gene: TRBJ2-5; CDR3aa: CASSLGALRETQYF; CDR3nt: TGTGCCAGCAGCTTAGGGGCGTTGAGGGAGACCCAGTACTTC
len: 12; v_gene: TRBV6-6; d_gene: NA; abundance: once; j_gene: TRBJ1-1; CDR3aa: CASSLLVTEAFF; CDR3nt: TGTGCCAGCAGTTTACTCGTCACTGAAGCTTTCTTT
len: 16; v_gene: TRBV5-1; d_gene: TRBD2; abundance: many; j_gene: TRBJ2-4; CDR3aa: CASRSQAGGAKNIQYF; CDR3nt: TGCGCCAGCAGAAGTCAGGCGGGAGGGGCCAAAAACATTCAGTACTTC
len: 13; v_gene: TRBV30; d_gene: NA; abundance: NA; j_gene: TRBJ1-2; CDR3aa: CAWSVPLGYGYTF; CDR3nt: TGTGCCTGGAGTGTACCTCTGGGGTATGGCTACACCTTC
len: 12; v_gene: TRBV5-6; d_gene: NA; abundance: many; j_gene: TRBJ2-1; CDR3aa: CASSSGGREQFF; CDR3nt: TGTGCCAGCAGCTCCGGAGGAAGAGAGCAGTTCTTC
len: 14; v_gene: TRBV5-1; d_gene: NA; abundance: few; j_gene: TRBJ2-7; CDR3aa: CASSKEASYNEQYF; CDR3nt: TGCGCCAGCAGTAAAGAGGCATCCTACAATGAGCAGTACTTC
len: 11; v_gene: TRBV6-1; d_gene: NA; abundance: NA; j_gene: TRBJ2-7; CDR3aa: CASSTTVAMYF; CDR3nt: TGTGCCAGCAGCACGACAGTAGCTATGTACTTC
len: 15; v_gene: TRBV2; d_gene: NA; abundance: NA; j_gene: TRBJ2-2; CDR3aa: CASSVAGANRGELFF; CDR3nt: TGTGCCAGCAGTGTGGCCGGGGCAAATCGCGGGGAGCTGTTTTTT
len: 14; v_gene: TRBV5-1; d_gene: TRBD2; abundance: NA; j_gene: TRBJ2-7; CDR3aa: CASSLVGGVQEQYF; CDR3nt: TGCGCCAGCAGCTTGGTGGGAGGGGTCCAGGAGCAGTACTTC
len: 13; v_gene: TRBV2; d_gene: TRBD1; abundance: NA; j_gene: TRBJ1-5; CDR3aa: CARGTGQNQPQHF; CDR3nt: TGTGCCAGAGGGACAGGTCAAAATCAGCCCCAGCATTTT
len: 12; v_gene: TRBV9; d_gene: NA; abundance: NA; j_gene: TRBJ2-7; CDR3aa: CASNRGGYEQYF; CDR3nt: TGTGCCAGCAACAGAGGGGGCTACGAGCAGTACTTC
len: 18; v_gene: TRBV4-1; d_gene: NA; abundance: many; j_gene: TRBJ2-3; CDR3aa: CASSPKDNYRSSTDTQYF; CDR3nt: TGCGCCAGCAGCCCTAAAGACAACTACCGATCTAGCACAGATACGCAGTATTTT
len: 12; v_gene: TRBV4-1; d_gene: NA; abundance: NA; j_gene: TRBJ1-4; CDR3aa: CASSPGRRELFF; CDR3nt: TGCGCCAGCAGCCCCGGGAGGAGGGAACTGTTTTTT
len: 16; v_gene: TRBV28; d_gene: NA; abundance: NA; j_gene: TRBJ2-5; CDR3aa: CASGTLQGTLSETQYF; CDR3nt: TGTGCCAGCGGCACTCTACAGGGTACCTTGAGTGAGACCCAGTACTTC
len: 15; v_gene: TRBV2; d_gene: NA; abundance: NA; j_gene: TRBJ2-5; CDR3aa: CASSERGLLSETQYF; CDR3nt: TGTGCCAGCAGTGAACGCGGACTATTGTCCGAGACCCAGTACTTC
len: 16; v_gene: TRBV5-1; d_gene: NA; abundance: few; j_gene: TRBJ2-2; CDR3aa: CASNLGDLANTGELFF; CDR3nt: TGCGCCAGCAACCTAGGGGATCTGGCGAACACCGGGGAGCTGTTTTTT
len: 14; v_gene: TRBV6-1; d_gene: NA; abundance: NA; j_gene: TRBJ2-1; CDR3aa: CASSMAGWGNEQFF; CDR3nt: TGTGCCAGCAGTATGGCAGGCTGGGGGAATGAGCAGTTCTTC
len: 13; v_gene: TRBV20-1; d_gene: NA; abundance: many; j_gene: TRBJ2-1; CDR3aa: CSARRQIYNEQFF; CDR3nt: TGCAGTGCTAGACGACAGATATACAATGAGCAGTTCTTC
len: 15; v_gene: TRBV27; d_gene: NA; abundance: many; j_gene: TRBJ2-3; CDR3aa: CASSWTLTSTDTQYF; CDR3nt: TGTGCCAGCAGTTGGACTCTGACTAGCACAGATACGCAGTATTTT
len: 12; v_gene: TRBV29-1; d_gene: NA; abundance: many; j_gene: TRBJ2-1; CDR3aa: CSGSLRNNEQFF; CDR3nt: TGCAGCGGGAGCCTCAGGAACAATGAGCAGTTCTTC
len: 16; v_gene: TRBV27; d_gene: TRBD1; abundance: NA; j_gene: TRBJ1-2; CDR3aa: CASSPQGQGRNYGYTF; CDR3nt: TGTGCCAGCAGTCCCCAGGGACAGGGTAGGAACTATGGCTACACCTTC
len: 13; v_gene: TRBV3-1; d_gene: NA; abundance: NA; j_gene: TRBJ1-5; CDR3aa: CASSHGMGQPQHF; CDR3nt: TGTGCCAGCAGCCACGGGATGGGACAGCCCCAGCATTTT
len: 15; v_gene: TRBV5-1; d_gene: NA; abundance: many; j_gene: TRBJ1-2; CDR3aa: CASSKTAPTNYGYTF; CDR3nt: TGCGCCAGCAGCAAGACAGCTCCGACTAACTATGGCTACACCTTC
len: 14; v_gene: TRBV12-3/TRBV12-4; d_gene: NA; abundance: NA; j_gene: TRBJ1-1; CDR3aa: CASSRRGIGTEAFF; CDR3nt: TGTGCCAGCAGCAGACGGGGGATAGGAACTGAAGCTTTCTTT
len: 13; v_gene: TRBV2; d_gene: TRBD1; abundance: few; j_gene: TRBJ2-5; CDR3aa: CASSGTGYNEQYF; CDR3nt: TGTGCCAGCAGTGGGACAGGATACAATGAGCAGTACTTC
len: 11; v_gene: TRBV20-1; d_gene: NA; abundance: NA; j_gene: TRBJ2-1; CDR3aa: CSAIVYGEQFF; CDR3nt: TGCAGTGCTATTGTTTACGGTGAGCAGTTCTTC
len: 15; v_gene: TRBV7-2; d_gene: TRBD2; abundance: NA; j_gene: TRBJ2-7; CDR3aa: CASSPTGTSPYEQYF; CDR3nt: TGTGCCAGCAGTCCGACCGGGACTAGCCCCTACGAGCAGTACTTC
len: 13; v_gene: TRBV9; d_gene: TRBD1; abundance: NA; j_gene: TRBJ2-7; CDR3aa: CASSGQGDYEQYF; CDR3nt: TGTGCCAGCAGCGGACAGGGGGACTACGAGCAGTACTTC
len: 19; v_gene: TRBV14; d_gene: NA; abundance: NA; j_gene: TRBJ2-1; CDR3aa: CASSPSKGFLGEGFYEQFF; CDR3nt: TGTGCCAGCAGCCCGTCGAAGGGCTTTTTGGGAGAGGGGTTCTACGAGCAGTTCTTC
len: 14; v_gene: TRBV12-3/TRBV12-4; d_gene: NA; abundance: NA; j_gene: TRBJ1-2; CDR3aa: CASRRTEGSDGYTF; CDR3nt: TGTGCCAGCAGAAGAACAGAAGGGAGCGATGGCTACACCTTC
len: 13; v_gene: TRBV15; d_gene: NA; abundance: NA; j_gene: TRBJ2-1; CDR3aa: CATSRDREREQFF; CDR3nt: TGTGCCACCAGCAGAGATAGGGAACGGGAGCAGTTCTTC
len: 15; v_gene: TRBV9; d_gene: TRBD2; abundance: few; j_gene: TRBJ2-4; CDR3aa: CASSVTSGGPGEQYF; CDR3nt: TGTGCCAGCAGCGTGACTAGCGGGGGGCCTGGGGAGCAGTACTTC
len: 14; v_gene: TRBV20-1; d_gene: NA; abundance: NA; j_gene: TRBJ1-5; CDR3aa: CSAQWGDSNQPQHF; CDR3nt: TGCAGTGCTCAATGGGGGGATAGCAATCAGCCCCAGCATTTT
len: 15; v_gene: TRBV7-2; d_gene: NA; abundance: NA; j_gene: TRBJ1-1; CDR3aa: CASSSGQTSGTEAFF; CDR3nt: TGTGCCAGCAGCTCCGGACAGACAAGCGGCACTGAAGCTTTCTTT
len: 15; v_gene: TRBV5-1; d_gene: NA; abundance: NA; j_gene: TRBJ2-5; CDR3aa: CASSLQPDRKETQYF; CDR3nt: TGCGCCAGCAGCTTGCAACCGGACCGTAAAGAGACCCAGTACTTC
len: 15; v_gene: TRBV14; d_gene: NA; abundance: NA; j_gene: TRBJ1-4; CDR3aa: CASSRLAGRNEKLFF; CDR3nt: TGTGCCAGCAGCCGACTTGCCGGGCGAAATGAAAAACTGTTTTTT
len: 17; v_gene: TRBV14; d_gene: NA; abundance: NA; j_gene: TRBJ1-2; CDR3aa: CASSQAPPGDHPYGYTF; CDR3nt: TGTGCCAGCAGCCAAGCCCCCCCGGGGGATCACCCCTATGGCTACACCTTC
len: 18; v_gene: TRBV12-5; d_gene: TRBD2; abundance: NA; j_gene: TRBJ2-1; CDR3aa: CASGLVQKTSGSSNEQFF; CDR3nt: TGTGCTAGTGGTTTGGTACAGAAGACTAGCGGGAGTAGTAATGAGCAGTTCTTC
len: 16; v_gene: TRBV14; d_gene: NA; abundance: NA; j_gene: TRBJ2-7; CDR3aa: CASSQDSAGLEGEQYF; CDR3nt: TGTGCCAGCAGCCAAGATAGTGCGGGGCTTGAAGGCGAGCAGTACTTC
len: 13; v_gene: TRBV2; d_gene: NA; abundance: NA; j_gene: TRBJ2-3; CDR3aa: CARTKQGTDTQYF; CDR3nt: TGTGCCAGAACGAAACAGGGAACAGATACGCAGTATTTT
len: 15; v_gene: TRBV7-8; d_gene: NA; abundance: NA; j_gene: TRBJ2-4; CDR3aa: CASSPMGRAKNIQYF; CDR3nt: TGTGCCAGCAGCCCCATGGGGCGAGCCAAAAACATTCAGTACTTC
len: 16; v_gene: TRBV28; d_gene: NA; abundance: many; j_gene: TRBJ1-2; CDR3aa: CASSLTLGGPFYGYTF; CDR3nt: TGTGCCAGCAGTCTCACTCTCGGGGGCCCTTTCTATGGCTACACCTTC
len: 12; v_gene: TRBV28; d_gene: NA; abundance: many; j_gene: TRBJ1-6; CDR3aa: CASSPLGSPLHF; CDR3nt: TGTGCCAGCAGCCCCTTGGGTTCCCCCCTCCACTTT
len: 15; v_gene: TRBV20-1; d_gene: NA; abundance: NA; j_gene: TRBJ1-1; CDR3aa: CSAPVGGGGGTEAFF; CDR3nt: TGCAGTGCCCCAGTTGGTGGGGGAGGGGGCACTGAAGCTTTCTTT
len: 16; v_gene: TRBV28; d_gene: TRBD1; abundance: once; j_gene: TRBJ1-2; CDR3aa: CASCRDRGRPNYGYTF; CDR3nt: TGTGCCAGCTGCCGGGACAGGGGGAGGCCTAACTATGGCTACACCTTC
len: 19; v_gene: TRBV4-3; d_gene: TRBD2; abundance: NA; j_gene: TRBJ2-1; CDR3aa: CASSQGRQSGGSSYNEQFF; CDR3nt: TGCGCCAGCAGCCAGGGGAGACAGAGCGGGGGGTCCTCCTACAATGAGCAGTTCTTC
len: 15; v_gene: TRBV20-1; d_gene: NA; abundance: few; j_gene: TRBJ1-5; CDR3aa: CSARVRGAPGQPQHF; CDR3nt: TGCAGTGCTAGAGTTCGGGGGGCGCCAGGACAGCCCCAGCATTTT
len: 15; v_gene: TRBV6-2/TRBV6-3; d_gene: TRBD1; abundance: NA; j_gene: TRBJ2-2; CDR3aa: CASSGSWTGDGELLF; CDR3nt: TGTGCCAGCAGTGGTTCGTGGACAGGGGACGGGGAGCTGCTTTTT
len: 12; v_gene: TRBV6-6; d_gene: NA; abundance: NA; j_gene: TRBJ2-5; CDR3aa: CASEFRQEAQYF; CDR3nt: TGTGCCAGCGAGTTCAGGCAAGAGGCCCAGTACTTC
len: 16; v_gene: TRBV28; d_gene: TRBD2; abundance: few; j_gene: TRBJ2-3; CDR3aa: CASSAPNPGLAATQYF; CDR3nt: TGTGCCAGCAGCGCACCTAATCCGGGACTAGCTGCGACGCAGTATTTT
len: 11; v_gene: TRBV6-1; d_gene: NA; abundance: many; j_gene: TRBJ2-5; CDR3aa: CASSVVETQYF; CDR3nt: TGTGCCAGCAGTGTTGTTGAGACCCAGTACTTC